Detailed here is one T cell receptor beta chain. Some clones are missing from TCRdb's copy, which holds only in-frame ones; the method was immunoSEQ multiplex PCR. The sample includes about 180,000 clones, 79% of them seen just once. CDR3 size: 16 residues. Trimming took off 6 bases at V and 1 base at J, with 13 bases between the two ends. CDR1 and CDR2 (germline): PRHDT, FYEKMQ (reference sequence). The entry originates in a study of blood T cell repertoires in COVID-19. The sample taken for sequencing was peripheral blood. This chain links TRBV13 with TRBJ1-6, with a possible D match to TRBD1 (6 bases). This sequence was found in an older woman with COVID-19, enrolled during active disease. CDR3 in amino acids: CASSRTALSYNSPLHF. The DNA of the CDR3 is TGTGCCAGCAGTCGGACAGCCTTATCCTATAATTCACCCCTCCACTTT.